This T cell receptor (beta chain) was sequenced in a study of graft-versus-host responses after intestinal transplantation (dated by TCRdb to 2020 to 2022). About the full investigation: The transplants that recipients received were multivisceral, liver-intestinal, or isolated intestinal. All recipients received anti-thymocyte globulin induction followed by maintenance tacrolimus and steroids for two to four years. Graft-versus-host and host-versus-graft alloreactive T cell clones were tracked in the graft, circulation and bone marrow after intestinal transplantation using bulk TCR-beta CDR3 sequencing. To identify alloreactive clones, pre-transplant mixed lymphocyte reaction products were sequenced and then compared with unstimulated pre-transplant donor and recipient T cells. The cohort enrolled about two dozen intestinal transplant recipients, one of whom was a retransplant, and a few patients without pretransplant specimens were excluded. Donor T cell macrochimerism was defined as a peak of at least 4% donor T cells among recipient peripheral blood mononuclear cells. Rather than going through the commercial service, samples from three later patients were sequenced in-house on an Illumina MiSeq and processed with MiXCR.

The library was prepared using the immunoSEQ multiplex PCR assay. For most patients, genomic DNA was isolated using the Qiagen DNeasy Blood and Tissue Kit and was shipped frozen to Adaptive Biotechnologies for TCR sequencing. For most patients, high-throughput TCR-beta CDR3 sequencing of genomic DNA was performed by Adaptive Biotechnologies. As for how the authors treated the data: TCR sequencing data were retrieved from Adaptive's ImmunoSEQ software for 15 to 20 patients, whereas a few other patients were processed with MiXCR and VDJtools. CD4 versus CD8 sorting errors were corrected by removing sequences found in both subsets at a frequency ratio below 5:1. CDR3 nucleotide sequences shared between donor and recipient were removed because the origin of such sequences could not be assigned. To count as alloreactive, a clone needed at least 2-fold expansion over unstimulated cells and a minimum CFSE-low frequency of 0.002% (template counts) or 0.001% (read counts). Clones detected in sequenced pre-transplant spleen, lymph node, or MLR CFSE-low populations of the donor or recipient were defined as mappable. Cumulative frequency of alloreactive clones was calculated as a percentage of all sequences weighted by copy number. Imported from immuneACCESS, the table was reduced by TCRdb to in-frame sequences with V and J called. These copies leave out some clones; in studies compared against another copy, an unresolved V gene accounts for under half, and the cause of the remainder is not known. Clone size and the V and J calls come from that table; the DNA yielded D and trimming. Present in this sample are 45,000 to 60,000 clones, about nine tenths of which were seen just once. Jointly, the top ten make up roughly 2.7% of the sample.

On the study overall, not on this receptor specifically: Conclusions were limited by the relatively low number and heterogeneity of intestinal transplant patients. GvH clones were detected in recipient bone marrow, and some appeared earlier in ileal mucosa or blood, consistent with an intestinal mucosal origin. In the allografts of patients with donor T cell macrochimerism, GvH to HvG T cell clonal ratios were high. Peak levels of circulating GvH clones were associated with declines in HvG clones early after transplant.

CDR1 and CDR2, looked up from the germline V gene, are MNHNS and SASEGT. The V and J ends are trimmed by 2 bases and 5 bases, leaving 6 bases between them. There are 13 amino acids in the CDR3, from cysteine to phenylalanine inclusive. The only DNA kept is the CDR3, 39 bases in frame from the first base. The time point label, read with the paper, signifies: cells obtained before transplantation from donor or recipient. CD3+CD4+ and CD3+CD8+ populations were FACS-sorted from unstimulated pre-transplant donor and recipient cells taken from spleen or lymph nodes. Regarding this clone: Its antigen is not yet known. Base-call qualities are not available, and no considerably larger clone is one nucleotide away.

The chain is made from TRBV6-1 and TRBJ2-2; a weak D assignment points to TRBD2 (6 bases agree). This TCR was sampled from a human donor who was the organ donor for an intestinal transplant. Specimen: unstimulated CD4+ T cells sorted from spleen or lymph node cells, collected before transplant. The DNA reads as follows: TGTGCCAGCAGTGAAAGCGGGACCGGGGAGCTGTTTTTT. Its translation is CASSESGTGELFF.